This T cell receptor (beta chain) came from a study of T cells after yellow fever vaccination. Trimming took off 0 bases at V and 4 bases at J, with 13 bases between the two ends. Per germline, CDR1 LGHNA and CDR2 YSLEER. The CDR3 is made up of 15 amino acids. TCRdb used MiXCR to reprocess the 5' RACE reads, holding one entry per CDR3 protein. The sample lists about 120,000 distinct CDR3 sequences, more than 7.5% occurring once. This clonotype appeared many times. The chain employs TRBV4-3 and TRBJ2-7; D not resolved. This TCR derives from a young man who received the YFV17D yellow fever vaccine. Sequencing was performed on CD8+ T cells sorted from PBMCs, taken 45 days after the yellow fever booster vaccination. The CDR3 DNA sequence: TGCGCCAGCAGCCAAGATCGTCACGGATTTTACGAGCAGTACTTC. Translated: CASSQDRHGFYEQYF.